The 12 T cell receptor beta chains below were found in one sample sequenced in a study of T-cell memory formation after mild COVID-19 (dated by TCRdb to the early 2020s). Library method: 5' RACE. TCRdb names Illumina NovaSeq 6000 as the instrument used. TCRdb applied fastp at Q25 and MiXCR to the public reads, then kept only in-frame beta chains. Each CDR3 protein gets just one entry, which takes the most common genes and DNA from the rows behind it. This sample comprises about 410,000 distinct CDR3 sequences, roughly 18% of them detected only once. Of the sample, about 22% falls within the top ten clones. Sequenced input: PBMCs or a T cell subset sorted from them (not recorded which). The receptor set was obtained from a man younger than 35 who had mild COVID-19 (a few samples of this study predate the infection). The sample titles of this study are shuffled in the database, so cell type and time point are left out; the donor was told from shared clones.

This clonotype appeared a few times. The V gene is TRBV4-3, the J gene TRBJ2-7, with D perhaps assigned TRBD1 or TRBD2 (7 bases each). The CDR3 contains 19 residues. V was cut by 0 bases and J by 4 bases, with 25 bases left in between. The germline CDR1 and CDR2 sequences are LGHNA and YSLEER. The DNA for the CDR3 is TGCGCCAGCAGCCAAGAGTCCCTTCACCGGGGCCAGGGGGGGTACGAGCAGTACTTC. Translated: CASSQESLHRGQGGYEQYF.

The J gene is TRBJ2-1, the V gene TRBV7-2, with D possibly matching TRBD2 (6 bases). V was shortened by 4 bases and J by 9 bases, with 16 bases between the two germline ends. Germline lookup yields CDR1 SGHTA and CDR2 FQGNSA. This CDR3 has 14 residues. The CDR3 DNA follows: TGTGCCAGCAGCTCCGGACTAATGACGGGTGAGCAGTTCTTC. Its translation is CASSSGLMTGEQFF. The full variable domain, with the rest looked up from reference TRBV7-2 and TRBJ2-1, is GAGVSQSPSNKVTEKGKDVELRCDPISGHTALYWYRQSLGQGLEFLIYFQGNSAPDKSGLPSDRFSAERTGGSVSTLTIQRTQQEDSAVYLCASSSGLMTGEQFFGPGTRLTVL.

The rearrangement joins TRBV5-1 to TRBJ2-7; D is uncertain. Trimming shortened V by 3 bases and J by 3 bases, and 10 bases separated the two germline ends. The CDR3 runs 13 residues. The germline V gene has CDR1 SGHRS and CDR2 YFSETQ. CDR3 coding DNA: TGCGCCAGCAGCTCCGGGCCCTACTACGAGCAGTACGTC. Its translation: CASSSGPYYEQYV.

This clonotype showed up just a few times. The chain combines TRBV7-2 with TRBJ2-7; D unclear. From germline, CDR1 is SGHTA and CDR2 FQGNSA. CDR3 length: 13 residues. Trimming stripped 4 bases from V and 1 base from J, with 8 bases between. CDR3 residues: CASSWQPSYEQYF. The CDR3, as DNA: TGTGCCAGCAGCTGGCAACCTTCCTACGAGCAGTACTTC.

This clonotype was detected only a few times. The chain has TRBV15 and TRBJ2-2, with 11 bases aligning to TRBD1. Germline V gives CDR1 LNHNV, CDR2 YYDKDF (reference sequence). J was trimmed by 6 bases and V by 4 bases; bases with no gene match: 7. The CDR3 runs to 16 residues. The CDR3 DNA follows: TGTGCCACCAGCACTCCCAGGGACAGGGGGGCCGGGGAGCTGTTTTTT. This encodes CATSTPRDRGAGELFF.

This chain connects TRBV5-1 to TRBJ2-6, with D perhaps assigned TRBD1 or TRBD2 (5 bases each). Trimming left V 3 bases short and J 2 bases short, with 30 bases between. The CDR3 runs to 22 residues. CDR1 and CDR2 (germline): SGHRS, YFSETQ. In DNA, the CDR3 is TGCGCCAGCAGCTCCCGTGCCGGGGCGAGCCCCCGAAACTCCACTGGGGCCAACGTCCTGACTTTC. This translates into CASSSRAGASPRNSTGANVLTF. The variable domain in full, completed from reference TRBV5-1 and TRBJ2-6, reads KAGVTQTPRYLIKTRGQQVTLSCSPISGHRSVSWYQQTPGQGLQFLFEYFSETQRNKGNFPGRFSGRQFSNSRSEMNVSTLELGDSALYLCASSSRAGASPRNSTGANVLTFGAGSRLTVL.

The chain is built from TRBV7-2 and TRBJ2-5; tentative D call: TRBD2 (5 bases). The germline gives CDR1 SGHTA, CDR2 FQGNSA. The CDR3 loop spans 13 amino acids. V was clipped by 5 bases and J by 7 bases, with 14 bases between them. The CDR3 DNA reads TGTGCCAGCAGCCTTACCGGGGATGTGACCCAGTACTTC. This translates into CASSLTGDVTQYF.

This clonotype has a handful of counts. The chain combines TRBV6-2 or TRBV6-3 with TRBJ1-1; a possible D gene is TRBD1 (6 bases). The V end lost 8 bases, the J end lost 3 bases, and 16 bases lay between the germline ends. The CDR3 runs 14 residues. CDR1 is MNHEY, CDR2 SVGEGT, per germline. This CDR3 reads CASGNPTGYTEAFF. The CDR3 DNA sequence: TGTGCCAGCGGGAATCCGACAGGATACACTGAAGCTTTCTTT.

A remark on this clonotype: Its ends do not fully match the called genes, so a read error is possible. J is TRBJ2-3 and V is TRBV12-3 or TRBV12-4, with D possibly being TRBD1 or TRBD2 (6 bases each). The CDR3 has 16 amino acids. For the CDR3, the DNA is TGTGCCAGCAGTTTTGGGGGGCTGACACAGATACGCAGTATTTCCTTT. Its translation is CASSFGGLTQIRSISF.

The V gene is TRBV7-6, the J gene TRBJ2-3; D ambiguous. The CDR3 totals 16 residues. Germline V gene data show CDR1 as SGHVS and CDR2 as FNYEAQ. Deletions cut 2 bases from V and 0 bases from J, with 12 bases between. The CDR3 DNA sequence: TGTGCCAGCAGCTTATTTCCGATAACTAGCACAGATACGCAGTATTTT. Translated, it gives CASSLFPITSTDTQYF.

The chain joins TRBV5-1 to TRBJ1-1; 8 bases align to TRBD1. CDR3 length: 15 residues. Per germline, CDR1 SGHRS and CDR2 YFSETQ. V shed 6 bases and J 0 bases; nucleotides not matched to a gene: 7. The CDR3 here is CASTQQGGVNTEAFF. The CDR3 coding sequence is TGCGCCAGCACCCAACAGGGGGGGGTGAACACTGAAGCTTTCTTT.

This clonotype appeared a few times. The V call is TRBV3-1, the J call TRBJ2-6, with D tentatively TRBD2 (6 bases). V was trimmed by 4 bases and J by 3 bases, leaving 16 bases between them. Germline-derived CDR1 and CDR2 are LGHDT and YNNKEL (reference sequence). There are 17 residues in the CDR3. CDR3 in DNA: TGTGCCAGCAGCCCACAGAGGGGACTTTATGGGGCCAACGTCCTGACTTTC. This gives the protein CASSPQRGLYGANVLTF.